Following are 8 T cell receptor beta chains from one sample sequenced in a study of blood T cells in healthy people across ages. Together with a sample-barcoded 5' primer, a J-beta primer mix was included in a second PCR lasting about 7 to 12 cycles. TCRdb itself ran the 5' RACE reads through MiXCR, one entry per CDR3 protein. The table has 1.6 million or so distinct CDR3 sequences, about 31% seen once; the top ten hold roughly 10%. The sequenced material came from blood. These receptors were obtained from a woman under 40 in good health.

The rearrangement joins TRBV11-2 to TRBJ2-1, with D unresolved. Trimming left V 7 bases short and J 1 base short, with 17 bases between. Germline V gene lookup returns CDR1 SGHAT and CDR2 FQNNGV. CDR3 length equals 16 residues. The CDR3 spells CASNVRLAPSYNEQFF. In nucleotides, the CDR3 is TGTGCCAGCAACGTACGCTTGGCGCCTTCCTACAATGAGCAGTTCTTC.

The genes are TRBV14 and TRBJ1-2; TRBD1 matches at 12 bases. The germline V gene has CDR1 SGHDN and CDR2 FVKESK. The CDR3 contains 17 residues. V was pared by 4 bases and J by 10 bases, with 16 bases of the junction left unmatched. CDR3 nucleotide sequence: TGTGCCAGCAGCCCGCGGGGGACAGGGGGCCGGCGCGATGACTACACCTTC. The encoded protein is CASSPRGTGGRRDDYTF.

This clonotype came up once. J is TRBJ2-7 and V is TRBV12-3 or TRBV12-4, with 7 bases fitting TRBD1. Losses at the gene ends were 2 bases for V and 0 bases for J; bases not matched to a gene: 7. The CDR3 totals 16 residues. CDR3 residues: CASSLRPDRVSYEQYF. CDR3 bases: TGTGCCAGCAGTTTACGACCCGACAGGGTCTCCTACGAGCAGTACTTC.

This clonotype was seen at least ten times. The CDR3 coding sequence is TGTGCCAGCAGAAACGATCGGGACAGGGCGGCTAACTATGGCTACACCTTC. This gives the protein CASRNDRDRAANYGYTF. The rearrangement uses TRBV7-9 and TRBJ1-2; 9 bases agree with TRBD1. V lost 6 bases and J lost 0; bases outside the gene matches: 11. Germline V gene data show CDR1 as SEHNR and CDR2 as FQNEAQ (reference sequence). The CDR3 runs 17 residues.

The chain's CDR3 is CASSVGVSGNEQFF. The CDR3 DNA reads as TGTGCCAGCAGCGTAGGGGTTTCGGGCAATGAGCAGTTCTTC. This rearrangement joins TRBV27 to TRBJ2-1; perhaps TRBD1 as D (5 bases). Trimming removed 6 bases at V and 6 bases at J, with 15 bases between. Germline CDR1 MNHEY, CDR2 SMNVEV (reference sequence). This CDR3 contains 14 residues.

This clonotype has at least ten counts. The J gene is TRBJ2-1, the V gene TRBV20-1; TRBD2 matches at 7 bases. V shed 4 bases, J shed 1 base, and the junction held 4 bases outside the gene matches. CDR1 DFQATT and CDR2 SNEGSKA come from the germline V gene (reference sequence). There are 14 residues in the CDR3. As DNA, the CDR3 is TGCAGTGCTATGGGCGGGAGTTCCTACAATGAGCAGTTCTTC. Translation: CSAMGGSSYNEQFF.

This clonotype came up a few times. The chain joins TRBV18 to TRBJ2-5; no definite D call. The CDR3 runs to 15 residues. Germline CDR1 reads KGHSH; CDR2 reads LQKENI. With 0 bases removed from V and 5 bases from J, the gap between germline ends came to 13 bases. CDR3 residues: CASSPPGRARETQYF. The DNA of the CDR3 is TGTGCCAGCTCACCACCGGGCCGCGCAAGGGAGACCCAGTACTTC.

V usage is TRBV29-1 and J usage is TRBJ2-1, with 12 bases matching TRBD2. Trimming took 6 bases from V and 7 from J; bases not matched to a gene: 4. Germline V gene lookup returns CDR1 SQVTM and CDR2 ANQGSEA. This CDR3 is built from 13 residues. DNA of the CDR3: TGCAGCGTGGGGACTAGCGGGTGGAATGAGCAGTTCTTC. Translating it yields CSVGTSGWNEQFF.